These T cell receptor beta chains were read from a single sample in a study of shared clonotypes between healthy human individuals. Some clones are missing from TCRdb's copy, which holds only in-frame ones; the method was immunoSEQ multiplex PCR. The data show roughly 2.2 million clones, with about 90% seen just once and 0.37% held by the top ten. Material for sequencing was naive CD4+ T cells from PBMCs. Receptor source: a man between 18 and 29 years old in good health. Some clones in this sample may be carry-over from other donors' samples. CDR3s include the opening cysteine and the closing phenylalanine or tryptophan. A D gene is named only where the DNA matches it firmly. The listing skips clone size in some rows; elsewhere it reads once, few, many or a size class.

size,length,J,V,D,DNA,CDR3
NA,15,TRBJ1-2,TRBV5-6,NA,TGTGCCAGCAGCTTGGGGTCACAGATGATCTATGGCTACACCTTC,CASSLGSQMIYGYTF
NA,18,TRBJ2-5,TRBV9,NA,TGTGCCAGCAGCGTAGTGATAGGACAGTCTTATCCGGATGAGACCCAGTACTTC,CASSVVIGQSYPDETQYF
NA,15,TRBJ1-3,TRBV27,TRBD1,TGTGCCAGCAGTTCTCTCACAGGGGCTGGAAACACCATATATTTT,CASSSLTGAGNTIYF
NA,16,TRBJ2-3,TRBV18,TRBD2,TGTGCCAGCTCACCCGGCGGCGGGAGCTATGGAGATACGCAGTATTTT,CASSPGGGSYGDTQYF
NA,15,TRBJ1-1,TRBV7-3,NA,TGTGCCAGCAGCTTAAGAGGGGGGAGGGACACTGAAGCTTTCTTT,CASSLRGGRDTEAFF
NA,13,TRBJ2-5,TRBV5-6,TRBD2,TGTGCCGGAGGGACTAGCGGGCAAGAGACCCAGTACTTC,CAGGTSGQETQYF
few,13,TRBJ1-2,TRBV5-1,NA,TGCGCCAGCAGGGGTGTGGGAGCCTATGGCTACACCTTC,CASRGVGAYGYTF
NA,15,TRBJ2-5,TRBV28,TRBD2,TGTGCCAGCAGTCTAACTAGCGGGAGTTCAAAGACCCAGTACTTC,CASSLTSGSSKTQYF
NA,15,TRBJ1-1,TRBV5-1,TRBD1,TGCGCCAGCAGCTTGGGGGTGACAGGGACCACTGAAGCTTTCTTT,CASSLGVTGTTEAFF
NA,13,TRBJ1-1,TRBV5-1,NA,TGCGCCAGCAGCTCGTTTACGGGGACTGAAGCTTTCTTT,CASSSFTGTEAFF
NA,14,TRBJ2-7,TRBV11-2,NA,TGTGCCAGCAGGTTGGAGTTAGCCGGCGTCGAGCAGTACTTC,CASRLELAGVEQYF
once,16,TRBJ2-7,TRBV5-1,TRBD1,TGCGCCAGCAGCCCCGACCCCGGGACAGGGATCTACGAGCAGTACTTC,CASSPDPGTGIYEQYF
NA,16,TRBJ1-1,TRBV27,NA,TGTGCCAGCAGTTTACGGTGGACATACGTTAACACTGAAGCTTTCTTT,CASSLRWTYVNTEAFF
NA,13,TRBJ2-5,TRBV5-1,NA,TGCGCCAGCAGCTTCCCGGCGGAAGAGACCCAGTACTTC,CASSFPAEETQYF
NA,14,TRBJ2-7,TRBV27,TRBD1,TGTGCCAGCAGTACCGGGACAGTAACCTACGAGCAGTACTTC,CASSTGTVTYEQYF
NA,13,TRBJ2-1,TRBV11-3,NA,TGTGCCAGCAGCTTGGTTTCGTTTGGTGAGCAGTTCTTC,CASSLVSFGEQFF
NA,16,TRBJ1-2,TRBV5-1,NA,TGCGCCAGCAGCTTGGATGGAGGAATAGGCAGCTATGGCTACACCTTC,CASSLDGGIGSYGYTF
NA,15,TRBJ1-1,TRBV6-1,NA,TGTGCCAGCAGTGAAGTTTATGGGGCAGGCACTGAAGCTTTCTTT,CASSEVYGAGTEAFF
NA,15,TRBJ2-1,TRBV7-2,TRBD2,TGTGCCAGCAGCTTAGGACTAGCGGGAGGGGTTGAGCAGTTCTTC,CASSLGLAGGVEQFF
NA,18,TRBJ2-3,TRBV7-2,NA,TGTGCCAGCAGCTTAGTTTCCTATAGCGGCCCTAGCACAGATACGCAGTATTTT,CASSLVSYSGPSTDTQYF
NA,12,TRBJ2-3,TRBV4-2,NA,TGTGCCAGCAGACTAGAAGCAGATACGCAGTATTTT,CASRLEADTQYF
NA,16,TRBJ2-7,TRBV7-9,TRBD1,TGTGCCAGCAGCTCCAAACCTCCGGGACAGAAGTACGAGCAGTACTTC,CASSSKPPGQKYEQYF
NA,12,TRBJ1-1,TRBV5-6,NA,TGTGCCAGCAGCTGGGGAGCCACTGAAGCTTTCTTT,CASSWGATEAFF
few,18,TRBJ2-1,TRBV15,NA,TGTGCCACCAGCAGGGGGGCCGGAGATGCGGGATCCTACAATGAGCAGTTCTTC,CATSRGAGDAGSYNEQFF
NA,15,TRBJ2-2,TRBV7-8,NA,TGTGCCAGCAGCTTGAGACTAGGAGACACCGGGGAGCTGTTTTTT,CASSLRLGDTGELFF
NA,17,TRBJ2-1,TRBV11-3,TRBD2,TGTGCCAGCAGTTACCTAGCGGGGTCGCCCTCCTACAATGAGCAGTTCTTC,CASSYLAGSPSYNEQFF
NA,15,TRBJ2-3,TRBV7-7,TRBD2,TGTGCCAGCAGCGAACAACTAGCGGGCACAGATACGCAGTATTTT,CASSEQLAGTDTQYF
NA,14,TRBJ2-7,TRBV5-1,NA,TGCGCCAGCAGCTTTGAGGCAGACTCCTACGAGCAGTACTTC,CASSFEADSYEQYF
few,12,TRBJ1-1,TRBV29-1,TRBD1,TGCAGCGTTGAAAAAACAGGACAGGGAGCTTTCTTT,CSVEKTGQGAFF
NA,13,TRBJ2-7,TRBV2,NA,TGTGCCAGCAGTGAACACGAATCGGGCGAGCAGTACTTC,CASSEHESGEQYF
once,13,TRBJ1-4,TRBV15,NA,TGTGCCACCAGCAGAGATAGGGGGGAAAAACTGTTTTTT,CATSRDRGEKLFF
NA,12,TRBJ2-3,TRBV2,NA,TGTGCCAGCGGGCGGGTCACAGATACGCAGTATTTT,CASGRVTDTQYF
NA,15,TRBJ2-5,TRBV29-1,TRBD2,TGCAGCGTTGAGGGACTAGCGGGAGTTCGAGAGACCCAGTACTTC,CSVEGLAGVRETQYF
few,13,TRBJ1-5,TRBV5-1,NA,TGCGCCAGCAGCTTGGGTGCGGACCAGCCCCAGCATTTT,CASSLGADQPQHF
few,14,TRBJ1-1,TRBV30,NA,TGTGCCTGGAGTGTAGGGACGGAGAACACTGAAGCTTTCTTT,CAWSVGTENTEAFF
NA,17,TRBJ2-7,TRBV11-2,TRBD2,TGTGCCAGCAGCTTAGAAATCCTAGCGGGAGGGCCGCGTGAGCAGTACTTC,CASSLEILAGGPREQYF
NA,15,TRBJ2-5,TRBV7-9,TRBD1,TGTGCCAGCAGCAGTGGACAGGCCTTACAAGAGACCCAGTACTTC,CASSSGQALQETQYF
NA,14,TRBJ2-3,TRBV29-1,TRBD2,TGCAGCGTTGCGGGGACTAGCGGCACAGATACGCAGTATTTT,CSVAGTSGTDTQYF
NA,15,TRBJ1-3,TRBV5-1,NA,TGCGCCAGCAGCCCGGACGGTAACTCTGGAAACACCATATATTTT,CASSPDGNSGNTIYF
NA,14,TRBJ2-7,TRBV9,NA,TGTGCCAGCAGCCCACGGGACACCACCTACGAGCAGTACTTC,CASSPRDTTYEQYF
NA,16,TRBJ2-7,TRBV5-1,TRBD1,TGCGCCAGCAGCTTCCCCCCCCGGGGACAGGGGGAGGAGCAGTACTTC,CASSFPPRGQGEEQYF
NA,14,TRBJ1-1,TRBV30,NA,TGTGCCTGGAGTGTAAATTGGGGAAGCACTGAAGCTTTCTTT,CAWSVNWGSTEAFF
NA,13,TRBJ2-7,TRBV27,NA,TGTGCCAGCAGTTTACCGGGCCGTGACGAGCAGTACTTC,CASSLPGRDEQYF
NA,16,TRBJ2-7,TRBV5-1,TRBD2,TGCGCCAGCAGATCCGGGACTAGCGGGATTCACTACGAGCAGTACTTC,CASRSGTSGIHYEQYF
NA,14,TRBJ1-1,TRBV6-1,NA,TGTGCCAGCAGTGAAGTAGGGGTGCACACTGAAGCTTTCTTT,CASSEVGVHTEAFF
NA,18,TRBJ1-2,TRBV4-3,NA,TGCGCCAGCAGCCTAAAGGAAGGGGTGTCGGGGGCCCACTATGGCTACACCTTC,CASSLKEGVSGAHYGYTF
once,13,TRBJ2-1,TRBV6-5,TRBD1,TGTGCCAGCAGTACACAGGGGATGAATGAGCAGTTCTTC,CASSTQGMNEQFF
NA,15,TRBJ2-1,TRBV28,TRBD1,TGTGCCAGCAGTTCCCCCGGGACAGTTATCCATGAGCAGTTCTTC,CASSSPGTVIHEQFF